This T cell receptor (beta chain) was observed in a study of blood T cell repertoires in COVID-19. Background on the study: Whether acute or convalescent, the COVID-19 samples came from the United States, Italy and Spain. In each case, the material was cDNA or gDNA derived from T cells, B-cell-depleted T cells, or PBMCs.

The authors' processing: Nucleated cell number was recorded as an estimate derived from reference gene primer amplification. Sequencing used immunoSEQ multiplex PCR; TCRdb keeps in-frame clones, though not all of them. V and J calls and clone size come straight from that table; D and trimming were deduced from the DNA. Of fewer than 650,000 clones listed, roughly 91% were seen once; the top ten hold roughly 8%. The germline V gene has CDR1 SNHLY and CDR2 FYNNEI. The CDR3 extends over 14 amino acids. Losses at the gene ends were 8 bases for V and 7 bases for J; bases not matched to a gene: 10. A Seattle source enrolled patients during active infection and followed them longitudinally.

The clonotype was recovered from a woman in her 50s with COVID-19, enrolled during active disease. The chain is built from TRBV2 and TRBJ1-5; 8 bases are shared with TRBD1. The sequenced sample consisted of peripheral blood. Here the CDR3 DNA reads TGTGCCAGCGAGCAGGGGGCGGGCGGGCAGCCCCAGCATTTT. Translated: CASEQGAGGQPQHF.